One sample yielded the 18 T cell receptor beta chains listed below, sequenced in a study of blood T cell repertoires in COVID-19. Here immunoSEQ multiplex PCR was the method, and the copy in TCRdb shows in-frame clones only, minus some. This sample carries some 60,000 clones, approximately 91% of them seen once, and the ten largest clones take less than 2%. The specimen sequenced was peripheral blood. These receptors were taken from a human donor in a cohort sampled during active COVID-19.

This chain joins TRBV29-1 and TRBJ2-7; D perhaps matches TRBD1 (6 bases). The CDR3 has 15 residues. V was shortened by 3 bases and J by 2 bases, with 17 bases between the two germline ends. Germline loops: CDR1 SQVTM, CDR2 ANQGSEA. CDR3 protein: CSVDSATGPTYEQYF. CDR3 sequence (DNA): TGCAGCGTTGATAGTGCGACAGGCCCAACCTACGAGCAGTACTTC.

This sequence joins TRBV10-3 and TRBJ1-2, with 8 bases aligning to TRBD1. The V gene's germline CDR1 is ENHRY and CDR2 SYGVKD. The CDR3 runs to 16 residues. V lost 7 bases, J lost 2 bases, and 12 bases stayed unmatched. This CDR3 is CAITPGRTGSNYGYTF. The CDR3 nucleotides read TGTGCCATCACCCCCGGGAGGACAGGGTCGAACTATGGCTACACCTTC.

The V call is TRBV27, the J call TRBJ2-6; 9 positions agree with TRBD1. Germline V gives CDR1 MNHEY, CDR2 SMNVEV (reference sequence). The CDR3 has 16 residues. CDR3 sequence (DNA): TGTGCGACCCGGGGGACAGGGCTCTCTGGGGCCAACGTCCTGACTTTC. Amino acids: CATRGTGLSGANVLTF.

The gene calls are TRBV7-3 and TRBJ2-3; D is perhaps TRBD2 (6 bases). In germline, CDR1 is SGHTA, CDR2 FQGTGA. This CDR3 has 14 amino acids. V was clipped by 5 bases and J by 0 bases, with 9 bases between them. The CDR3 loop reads CASSAGLSTDTQYF. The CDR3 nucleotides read TGTGCCAGCAGCGCGGGACTCAGCACAGATACGCAGTATTTT. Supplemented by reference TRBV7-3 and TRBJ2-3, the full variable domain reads GAGVSQTPSNKVTEKGKYVELRCDPISGHTALYWYRQSLGQGPEFLIYFQGTGAADDSGLPNDRFFAVRPEGSVSTLKIQRTERGDSAVYLCASSAGLSTDTQYFGPGTRLTVL.

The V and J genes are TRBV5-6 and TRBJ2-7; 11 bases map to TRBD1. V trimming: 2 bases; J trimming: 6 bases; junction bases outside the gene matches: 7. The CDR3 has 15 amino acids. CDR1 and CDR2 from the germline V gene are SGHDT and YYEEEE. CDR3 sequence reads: CASSFRLGTGGEQYF. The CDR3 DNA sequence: TGTGCCAGCAGCTTTCGGCTCGGGACAGGGGGCGAGCAGTACTTC.

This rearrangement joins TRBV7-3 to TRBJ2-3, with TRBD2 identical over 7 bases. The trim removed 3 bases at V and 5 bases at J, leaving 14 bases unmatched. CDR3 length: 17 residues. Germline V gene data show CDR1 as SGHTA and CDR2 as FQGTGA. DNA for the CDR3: TGTGCCAGCAGCTTTTCGCTAGCGGCCCACGGGGGAGATACGCAGTATTTT. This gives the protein CASSFSLAAHGGDTQYF.

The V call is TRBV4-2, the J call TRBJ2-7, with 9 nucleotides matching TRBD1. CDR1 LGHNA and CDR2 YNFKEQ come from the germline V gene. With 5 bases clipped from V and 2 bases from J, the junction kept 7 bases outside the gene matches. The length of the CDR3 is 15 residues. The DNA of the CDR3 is TGTGCCAGCAGCGGGACCGGGACAGGGCCCTACGAGCAGTACTTC. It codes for CASSGTGTGPYEQYF.

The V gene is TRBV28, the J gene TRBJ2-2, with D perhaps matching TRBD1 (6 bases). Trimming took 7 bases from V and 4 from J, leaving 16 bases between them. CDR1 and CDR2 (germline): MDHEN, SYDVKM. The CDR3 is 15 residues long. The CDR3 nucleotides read TGTGCCAGCACCCTCTCGACAGGCGGCACCGGGGAGCTGTTTTTT. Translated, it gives CASTLSTGGTGELFF.

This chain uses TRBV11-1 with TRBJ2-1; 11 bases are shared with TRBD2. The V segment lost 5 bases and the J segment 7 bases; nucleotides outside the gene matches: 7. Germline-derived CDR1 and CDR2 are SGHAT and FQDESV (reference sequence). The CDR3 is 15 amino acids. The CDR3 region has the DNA TGTGCCAGCAGCATTAGCGGGAGGGCCTTGAATGAGCAGTTCTTC. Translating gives CASSISGRALNEQFF.

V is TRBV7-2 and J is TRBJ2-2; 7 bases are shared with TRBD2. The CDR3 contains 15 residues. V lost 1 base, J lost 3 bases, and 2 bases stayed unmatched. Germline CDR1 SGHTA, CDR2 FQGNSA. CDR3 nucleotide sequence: TGTGCCAGCAGCTTAGGGGGAGGGGACACCGGGGAGCTGTTTTTT. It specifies CASSLGGGDTGELFF.

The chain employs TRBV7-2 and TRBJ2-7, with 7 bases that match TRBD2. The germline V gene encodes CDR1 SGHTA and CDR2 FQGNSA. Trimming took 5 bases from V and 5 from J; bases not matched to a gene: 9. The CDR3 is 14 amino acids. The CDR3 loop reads CASSLGGSKDEQYF. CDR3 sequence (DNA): TGTGCCAGCAGCCTGGGAGGGAGCAAGGACGAGCAGTACTTC.

The CDR3 is CASSQDSNYGYTF. CDR3 coding DNA: TGTGCCAGCAGTCAGGACAGTAACTATGGCTACACCTTC. This chain connects TRBV28 to TRBJ1-2; the D gene is possibly TRBD1 (6 bases). The CDR3 is 13 residues long. The V and J ends lost 5 bases and 1 base respectively, with 8 bases between them. The germline gives CDR1 MDHEN, CDR2 SYDVKM.

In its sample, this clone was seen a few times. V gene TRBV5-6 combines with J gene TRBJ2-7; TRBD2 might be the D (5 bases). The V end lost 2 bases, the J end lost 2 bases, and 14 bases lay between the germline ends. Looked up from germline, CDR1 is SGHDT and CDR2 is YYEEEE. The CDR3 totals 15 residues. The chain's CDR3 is CASSLSGNRPYEQYF. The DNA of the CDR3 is TGTGCCAGCAGCTTATCCGGGAACCGCCCCTACGAGCAGTACTTC.

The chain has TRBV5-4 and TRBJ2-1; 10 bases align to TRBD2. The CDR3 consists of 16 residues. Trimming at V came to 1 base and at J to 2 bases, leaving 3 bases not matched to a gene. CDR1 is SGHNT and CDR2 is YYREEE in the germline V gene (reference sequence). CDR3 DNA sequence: TGTGCCAGCAGCTTGAGTACTAGCGGGACCTACAATGAGCAGTTCTTC. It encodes CASSLSTSGTYNEQFF.

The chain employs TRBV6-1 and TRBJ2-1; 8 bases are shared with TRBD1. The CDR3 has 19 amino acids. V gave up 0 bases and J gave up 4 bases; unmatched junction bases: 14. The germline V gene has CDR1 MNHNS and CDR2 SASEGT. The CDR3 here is CASSEARDRRSSQYNEQFF. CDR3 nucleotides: TGTGCCAGCAGTGAAGCCCGGGACAGGCGGAGCTCCCAGTACAATGAGCAGTTCTTC.

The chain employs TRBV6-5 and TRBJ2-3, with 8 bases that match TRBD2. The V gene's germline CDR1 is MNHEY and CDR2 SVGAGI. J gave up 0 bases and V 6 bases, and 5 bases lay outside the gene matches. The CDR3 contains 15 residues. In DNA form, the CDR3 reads TGTGCCAGCAGCCTAAGCGGGGGAAGCACAGATACGCAGTATTTT. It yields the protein CASSLSGGSTDTQYF.

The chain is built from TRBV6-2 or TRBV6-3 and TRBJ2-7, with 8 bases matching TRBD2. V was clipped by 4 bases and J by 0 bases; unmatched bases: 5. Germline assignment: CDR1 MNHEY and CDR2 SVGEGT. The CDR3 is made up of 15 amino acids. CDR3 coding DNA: TGTGCCAGCAGTTGGGGCGGGAGGAGCTCCTACGAGCAGTACTTC. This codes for CASSWGGRSSYEQYF.

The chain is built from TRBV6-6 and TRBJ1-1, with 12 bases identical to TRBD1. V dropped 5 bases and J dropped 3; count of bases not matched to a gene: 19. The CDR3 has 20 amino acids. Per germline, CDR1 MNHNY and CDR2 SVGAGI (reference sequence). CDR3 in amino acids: CASSLRPGQGARRAYTEAFF. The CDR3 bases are TGTGCCAGCAGTCTTCGACCGGGACAGGGGGCCCGGAGGGCCTACACTGAAGCTTTCTTT.